The 26 T cell receptor beta chains below were found in one sample sequenced in a study of immune reconstitution after stem cell transplant in scleroderma. Using its own MiXCR run on the RT-PCR reads, TCRdb lists one record per CDR3 protein. The sample consists of about 5,600 distinct CDR3 sequences, approximately 8% of them appearing once. Sampling was carried out before or after autologous hematopoietic stem cell transplantation (not recorded which). The receptors were sampled from a male donor with systemic sclerosis.

This sequence joins TRBV7-2 and TRBJ2-1; TRBD2 aligns across 16 bases. The V and J ends lost 5 bases and 7 bases, in that order; junction bases with no gene match: 2. The CDR3 is made up of 15 amino acids. Germline V gives CDR1 SGHTA, CDR2 FQGNSA. The CDR3 DNA reads TGTGCCAGCAGCCAGGGACTAGCGGGAGGGAATGAGCAGTTCTTC. This codes for CASSQGLAGGNEQFF.

A remark on this clonotype: Its ends do not fully match the called genes, so a read error is possible. The rearrangement joins TRBV5-1 to TRBJ2-5, with D possibly being TRBD2 (5 bases). This CDR3 region has 14 residues. CDR1 is SGHRS and CDR2 is YFSETQ in the germline V gene. CDR3 region: CASGFIGREETQYF. CDR3 coding DNA: TGCGCCAGCGGCTTTATAGGGCGGGAAGAGACCCAGTACTTC. The full variable domain, completed using reference TRBV5-1 and TRBJ2-5, is KAGVTQTPRYLIKTRGQQVTLSCSPISGHRSVSWYQQTPGQGLQFLFEYFSETQRNKGNFPGRFSGRQFSNSRSEMNVSTLELGDSALYLCASGFIGREETQYFGPGTRLLVL.

V is TRBV20-1 and J is TRBJ2-2; D uncertain. V lost 0 bases and J 3 bases, leaving 8 bases between the germline ends. CDR3 length: 14 amino acids. The germline V gene encodes CDR1 DFQATT and CDR2 SNEGSKA (reference sequence). The CDR3 here is CSARDTKDTGELFF. CDR3 nucleotide sequence: TGCAGTGCTAGAGATACAAAGGACACCGGGGAGCTGTTTTTT.

The sample holds a few counts of this clonotype. The chain couples TRBV28 to TRBJ2-5, with TRBD2 matching 9 bases. Trimming at V came to 5 bases and at J to 4 bases, leaving 5 bases not matched to a gene. Germline CDR1 reads MDHEN; CDR2 reads SYDVKM. The CDR3 sequence is 14 residues long. CDR3: CASSILAGLETQYF. CDR3 nucleotides: TGTGCCAGCAGTATCCTAGCGGGACTAGAGACCCAGTACTTC.

This clonotype is categorized as medium-sized. This CDR3 reads CASSLSAGGRTEAFF. The CDR3 region has the DNA TGTGCCAGCAGTTTATCGGCAGGGGGTCGTACTGAAGCTTTCTTT. The rearrangement links TRBV27 to TRBJ1-1, with 7 bases aligning to TRBD1. CDR3 size: 15 residues. Germline CDR1 reads MNHEY; CDR2 reads SMNVEV (reference sequence). After removal of 0 bases from V and 5 bases from J, the junction contained 6 bases not matched to a gene.

This chain uses TRBV20-1 with TRBJ2-7, with a tentative D call TRBD1 (5 bases). The CDR3 is 13 amino acids. V shed 3 bases and J shed 2 bases, with 11 bases lying between them. Per germline, CDR1 DFQATT and CDR2 SNEGSKA (reference sequence). This CDR3 reads CSASQGLAYEQYF. The CDR3 region has the DNA TGCAGTGCTAGCCAGGGCCTCGCCTACGAGCAGTACTTC.

By sample fraction, this clonotype is medium-sized. The J gene is TRBJ2-3, the V gene TRBV20-1; D is ambiguous. Germline V CDR1 and CDR2: DFQATT, SNEGSKA (reference sequence). With 2 bases removed from V and 5 bases from J, the gap between germline ends came to 17 bases. CDR3 length: 15 residues. CDR3 sequence reads: CSARPFVMNEDTQYF. CDR3 DNA: TGCAGTGCTAGACCGTTTGTGATGAACGAAGATACGCAGTATTTT.

The CDR3 nucleotides read TGTGCCAGCAGCTTAGGGGCGGCTGAAGCTTTCTTT. Translated: CASSLGAAEAFF. The chain links TRBV13 to TRBJ1-1; no definite D call. Deletions cut 0 bases from V and 6 bases from J, with 5 bases between. The CDR3 sequence is 12 residues long. From germline, CDR1 is PRHDT and CDR2 FYEKMQ (reference sequence).

This clonotype was seen a handful of times. The chain combines TRBV10-1 with TRBJ2-7; 11 nucleotides match TRBD1. Germline loops: CDR1 WNHNN, CDR2 SYGVQD (reference sequence). V gave up 10 bases and J gave up 4 bases; unmatched junction bases: 9. The CDR3 loop spans 14 amino acids. The CDR3 DNA reads as TGCGCCAACGGACAGGGGGCGCGATTTTACGAGCAGTACTTC. Residues: CANGQGARFYEQYF.

The chain combines TRBV7-2 with TRBJ1-1; no clear D gene. V lost 2 bases and J lost 4, with 5 bases in between. Looked up from germline, CDR1 is SGHTA and CDR2 is FQGNSA. The CDR3 is made up of 12 amino acids. CDR3 bases: TGTGCCAGCAGCTTAATTAGCACTGAAGCTTTCTTT. It translates to CASSLISTEAFF.

The V and J genes are TRBV20-1 and TRBJ1-4; the D is unclear. This CDR3 is built from 11 residues. The V end lost 0 bases, the J end lost 11 bases, and 7 bases lay between the germline ends. CDR1 and CDR2 (germline): DFQATT, SNEGSKA (reference sequence). The chain's CDR3 is CSAREEDKLFF. For the CDR3, the DNA is TGCAGTGCTAGAGAAGAGGACAAACTGTTTTTT.

By share, this clonotype counts as medium-sized. In DNA, the CDR3 is TGTGCCAGCAGCTTAGATGCGGGGGCAGGGACTGAAGCTTTCTTT. Protein product: CASSLDAGAGTEAFF. The rearrangement uses TRBV7-2 and TRBJ1-1, with a tentative D call TRBD1 (6 bases). Trimming left V 1 base short and J 5 bases short, with 14 bases between. CDR1 is SGHTA, CDR2 FQGNSA, per germline. The CDR3 runs 15 residues.

This clonotype is medium-sized. The V and J genes are TRBV20-1 and TRBJ1-6; 7 bases are a match to TRBD1. V was clipped by 0 bases and J by 6 bases; unmatched bases: 14. The length of the CDR3 is 18 residues. Looked up from germline, CDR1 is DFQATT and CDR2 is SNEGSKA (reference sequence). The CDR3 sequence is CSARDPTFLTGPNSPLHF. CDR3 in DNA: TGCAGTGCTAGAGATCCCACCTTCTTGACAGGGCCTAATTCACCCCTCCACTTT.

This clonotype was counted between two and nine times. The CDR3 loop reads CASSQEGTGGRNSYGYTF. DNA for the CDR3: TGCGCCAGCAGCCAAGAAGGGACAGGGGGCCGGAACTCCTATGGCTACACCTTC. The V call is TRBV4-1, the J call TRBJ1-2; 12 positions agree with TRBD1. Germline V gene data show CDR1 as MGHRA and CDR2 as YSYEKL. The length of the CDR3 is 18 residues. The V gene end was trimmed by 0 bases and the J gene end by 4 bases; junction bases not matched to a gene: 9.

V and J are TRBV6-5 and TRBJ2-5, with a possible D match to TRBD2 (6 bases). CDR1 is MNHEY and CDR2 is SVGAGI in the germline V gene. V dropped 6 bases and J dropped 5 bases, with 16 bases sitting between them. The CDR3 loop spans 14 amino acids. This CDR3 is CASSLVGGWETQYF. CDR3 coding DNA: TGTGCCAGCAGCCTTGTCGGGGGATGGGAGACCCAGTACTTC.

V gene TRBV20-1 combines with J gene TRBJ1-6, with D possibly matching TRBD1 (6 bases). The germline gives CDR1 DFQATT, CDR2 SNEGSKA (reference sequence). The V and J ends lost 3 bases and 5 bases respectively, with 11 bases between them. The CDR3 consists of 14 residues. The CDR3 nucleotides read TGCAGTGCTAGTGGACAGCTTAATAATTCACCCCTCCACTTT. Its translation is CSASGQLNNSPLHF.

This clonotype is labeled medium-sized. The V call is TRBV5-1, the J call TRBJ1-1; maybe TRBD1 (5 bases). The V end lost 0 bases, the J end lost 0 bases, and 9 bases lay between the germline ends. CDR1 is SGHRS, CDR2 YFSETQ, per germline. The CDR3 is 15 amino acids. CDR3 sequence (DNA): TGCGCCAGCAGCTTGGCAGGGTCGGTGAACACTGAAGCTTTCTTT. Translating it yields CASSLAGSVNTEAFF. The complete variable domain, with remaining parts taken from reference TRBV5-1 and TRBJ1-1, reads KAGVTQTPRYLIKTRGQQVTLSCSPISGHRSVSWYQQTPGQGLQFLFEYFSETQRNKGNFPGRFSGRQFSNSRSEMNVSTLELGDSALYLCASSLAGSVNTEAFFGQGTRLTVV.

This clonotype showed up just a few times. The V gene is TRBV18, the J gene TRBJ1-1, with 10 bases matching TRBD1. Germline loops: CDR1 KGHSH, CDR2 LQKENI. This CDR3 is built from 14 residues. The junction had 5 bases not matched to a gene; V was cut back by 5 bases and J by 5 bases. In nucleotides, the CDR3 is TGTGCCAGCTCAGAGACAGGGGGCGAAACTGAAGCTTTCTTT. This encodes CASSETGGETEAFF.

This clonotype was detected only a few times. This chain joins TRBV27 and TRBJ2-3; the D gene is possibly TRBD2 (5 bases). V lost 7 bases, J lost 2 bases, and 22 bases lay in between. The germline V gene encodes CDR1 MNHEY and CDR2 SMNVEV (reference sequence). The CDR3 extends over 17 amino acids. CDR3 sequence reads: CASTPLGAASATDTQYF. The DNA of the CDR3 is TGTGCCAGCACTCCACTTGGAGCGGCTTCGGCCACAGATACGCAGTATTTT.

CDR3 in amino acids: CASSLEEGAGYKQYF. CDR3 sequence (DNA): TGTGCCAGCAGCTTGGAGGAGGGGGCGGGATACAAGCAGTACTTC. The chain combines TRBV5-6 with TRBJ2-7, with a possible D match to TRBD1 (7 bases). Germline V gene data show CDR1 as SGHDT and CDR2 as YYEEEE. Trimming took 0 bases from V and 8 from J, leaving 18 bases between them. This CDR3 has 15 amino acids.

This clonotype showed up just a few times. This sequence joins TRBV18 and TRBJ1-2, with D perhaps TRBD1 (6 bases). The CDR3 sequence is 17 residues long. The V gene lost 2 bases and the J gene lost 1 base, with 17 bases spanning the gap. Germline values: CDR1 KGHSH, CDR2 LQKENI. CDR3 in amino acids: CASSPASTGRINYGYTF. The CDR3 coding sequence is TGTGCCAGCTCACCAGCATCTACAGGGCGGATTAACTATGGCTACACCTTC.

The rearrangement joins TRBV6-5 to TRBJ2-7; D unresolved. The CDR3 has 15 residues. Per the germline V gene, CDR1 is MNHEY and CDR2 is SVGAGI. V lost 6 bases to trimming and J lost 0 bases, with 15 bases between them. CDR3 region: CASRPSTSSSYEQYF. The CDR3 nucleotides read TGTGCCAGCAGACCTTCTACGTCCAGCTCCTACGAGCAGTACTTC.

The rearrangement joins TRBV18 to TRBJ1-3; maybe TRBD1 (5 bases). V lost 3 bases to trimming and J lost 0 bases, with 9 bases between them. The CDR3 covers 15 residues. Germline CDR1 and CDR2: KGHSH and LQKENI. CDR3 sequence: CASSPTGNSGNTIYF. The CDR3 DNA reads as TGTGCCAGCTCACCCACAGGCAACTCTGGAAACACCATATATTTT. The full variable domain, its missing parts supplied by reference TRBV18 and TRBJ1-3, is NAGVMQNPRHLVRRRGQEARLRCSPMKGHSHVYWYRQLPEEGLKFMVYLQKENIIDESGMPKERFSAEFPKEGPSILRIQQVVRGDSAAYFCASSPTGNSGNTIYFGEGSWLTVV.

The CDR3 coding sequence is TGTGCCAGCAGCTCATCCCCAAACACTGAAGCTTTCTTT. Its translation is CASSSSPNTEAFF. This chain joins TRBV5-5 and TRBJ1-1; D unclear. Trimming cost V 3 bases and J 2 bases, with 8 bases left between them. This CDR3 contains 13 residues. Germline V CDR1 and CDR2: SGHKS, YYEKEE (reference sequence).

This clonotype has just a few counts. The chain is built from TRBV19 and TRBJ1-1; 9 nucleotides line up with TRBD1. The CDR3 consists of 17 residues. Trimming took 7 bases from V and 3 from J; bases not matched to a gene: 15. Looked up from germline, CDR1 is LNHDA and CDR2 is SQIVND (reference sequence). CDR3 sequence reads: CASTITGTGHKDTEAFF. The DNA for the CDR3 is TGTGCCAGTACCATAACCGGGACAGGGCATAAAGACACTGAAGCTTTCTTT.

This chain uses TRBV12-3 or TRBV12-4 with TRBJ2-6; 7 bases align to TRBD1. After removal of 6 bases from V and 2 bases from J, the junction contained 1 base not matched to a gene. This CDR3 spans 14 amino acids. Here the CDR3 reads CASSQGAGANVLTF. Written as DNA, the CDR3 is TGTGCCAGCAGCCAGGGGGCTGGGGCCAACGTCCTGACTTTC.